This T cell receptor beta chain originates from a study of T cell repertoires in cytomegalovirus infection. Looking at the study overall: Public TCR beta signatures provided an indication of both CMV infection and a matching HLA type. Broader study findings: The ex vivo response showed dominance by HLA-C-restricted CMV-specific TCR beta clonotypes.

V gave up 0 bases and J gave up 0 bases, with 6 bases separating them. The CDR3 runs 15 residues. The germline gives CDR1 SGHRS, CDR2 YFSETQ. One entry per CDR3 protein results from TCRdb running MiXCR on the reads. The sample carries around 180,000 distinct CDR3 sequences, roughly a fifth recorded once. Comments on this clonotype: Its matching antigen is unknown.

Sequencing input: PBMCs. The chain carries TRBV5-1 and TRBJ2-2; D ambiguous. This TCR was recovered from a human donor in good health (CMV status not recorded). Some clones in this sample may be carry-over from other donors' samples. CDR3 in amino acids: CASSLGSANTGELFF. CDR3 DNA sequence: TGCGCCAGCAGCTTGGGAAGCGCGAACACCGGGGAGCTGTTTTTT.